A single sample is the source of the 27 T cell receptor beta chains below, sequenced in a study of T cells after yellow fever vaccination. TCRdb reanalysed the 5' RACE reads using MiXCR and keeps one entry per CDR3 protein. This sample has approximately 330,000 distinct CDR3 sequences, with approximately 13% found just once. The sample in question was CD4+ T cells sorted from PBMCs, obtained 15 days after the yellow fever booster vaccination. These receptors came from a man aged 18 to 29 who received the YFV17D yellow fever vaccine.

The chain combines TRBV7-2 with TRBJ1-2; no clear D. CDR3 length: 15 amino acids. The germline gives CDR1 SGHTA, CDR2 FQGNSA. V was shortened by 4 bases and J by 2 bases, with 14 bases between the two germline ends. For the CDR3, the DNA is TGTGCCAGCAGCTCCCCAGCAGTAAGCAACTATGGCTACACCTTC. It yields the protein CASSSPAVSNYGYTF.

The CDR3 reads CASSTGGAPDTQYF. CDR3 nucleotide sequence: TGCGCCAGCAGTACTGGGGGGGCCCCAGATACGCAGTATTTT. The V call is TRBV5-1, the J call TRBJ2-3; the D gene is possibly TRBD2 (7 bases). With 5 bases removed from V and 4 bases from J, the gap between germline ends came to 14 bases. From germline, CDR1 is SGHRS and CDR2 YFSETQ. The CDR3 covers 14 residues.

This clonotype was counted a few times. This chain connects TRBV5-5 to TRBJ2-2; D might be TRBD1 or TRBD2, each matching 6 bases. The V gene lost 5 bases and the J gene lost 1 base, with 12 bases spanning the gap. Looked up from germline, CDR1 is SGHKS and CDR2 is YYEKEE (reference sequence). This CDR3 contains 15 residues. CDR3 nucleotides: TGTGCCAGCAGTTCCGGGGGCCTGAACACCGGGGAGCTGTTTTTT. Protein product: CASSSGGLNTGELFF.

Regarding this clonotype: Because the CDR3's place on the DNA is in doubt, the DNA is left out and the CDR3 is given as listed by TCRdb. The rearrangement links TRBV20-1 to TRBJ1-2; the D call TRBD1 from the table was never checked on the DNA. Germline V gene sequence: CDR1 DFQATT, CDR2 SNEGSKA (reference sequence). Ends included, the CDR3 has 15 residues. CDR3 loop: CSARDGRDSSSGYTF.

The chain joins TRBV6-6 to TRBJ1-2; a weak D match, TRBD1 (6 bases). This CDR3 region has 14 residues. Germline loops: CDR1 MNHNY, CDR2 SVGAGI (reference sequence). Trimming stripped 6 bases from V and 4 bases from J, with 15 bases between. CDR3 nucleotide sequence: TGTGCCAGCAGCCCTACCCGGACAGTCTATGGCTACACCTTC. Residues: CASSPTRTVYGYTF.

This clonotype occurred many times. This chain uses TRBV20-1 with TRBJ1-5; the match to TRBD1 covers 10 bases. V was clipped by 6 bases and J by 7 bases; unmatched bases: 6. Per the germline V gene, CDR1 is DFQATT and CDR2 is SNEGSKA (reference sequence). CDR3 length: 13 amino acids. The CDR3 here is CSARDRGGQPQHF. The CDR3 DNA reads as TGCAGTGCCCGGGACAGGGGAGGGCAGCCCCAGCATTTT.

The CDR3 sequence is CASSPGTNEQFF. DNA of the CDR3: TGTGCCAGCAGCCCGGGAACTAATGAGCAGTTCTTC. This chain uses TRBV14 with TRBJ2-1, with D possibly being TRBD2 (5 bases). V was cut by 4 bases and J by 7 bases, with 8 bases left in between. CDR1 and CDR2 (germline): SGHDN, FVKESK. The CDR3 is made up of 12 amino acids.

This clonotype was recorded a few times. For the CDR3, the DNA is TGTGCCAGCGCCTCTGATCTGCGGGGAAACACCATATATTTT. Translating it yields CASASDLRGNTIYF. The rearrangement uses TRBV28 and TRBJ1-3; D remains ambiguous. CDR3 length: 14 amino acids. Germline CDR1 reads MDHEN; CDR2 reads SYDVKM. Trimming left V 8 bases short and J 4 bases short, with 15 bases between.

This clonotype was recorded a few times. J is TRBJ1-2 and V is TRBV20-1; D gene uncertain. The CDR3 sequence is 11 residues long. V gave up 5 bases and J gave up 6 bases, with 10 bases separating them. CDR1 is DFQATT, CDR2 SNEGSKA, per germline (reference sequence). CDR3 coding DNA: TGCAGTGCTGGGGTTTTGGATGGCTACACCTTC. Amino acids: CSAGVLDGYTF.

The rearrangement links TRBV3-1 to TRBJ2-5; D unclear. This CDR3 has 15 amino acids. Germline CDR1 LGHDT, CDR2 YNNKEL (reference sequence). Deletions cut 1 base from V and 5 bases from J, with 14 bases between. CDR3 in DNA: TGTGCCAGCAGCCAAGCCCCCCACCTGGAGGAGACCCAGTACTTC. Its protein product is CASSQAPHLEETQYF.

This clonotype has a handful of counts. CDR3 bases: TGTGCCAGCAGTTTAGATCAGGGGTACGAGCAGTACGTC. This translates into CASSLDQGYEQYV. This rearrangement joins TRBV12-3 or TRBV12-4 to TRBJ2-7, with a possible D match to TRBD1 (6 bases). Between the trimmed V and J ends, which lost 1 base and 4 bases, there was a span of 8 bases. The CDR3 totals 13 residues.

The chain joins TRBV5-1 to TRBJ1-1; TRBD1 agrees at 9 bases. Germline V gives CDR1 SGHRS, CDR2 YFSETQ. This CDR3 is built from 15 residues. Trimming removed 4 bases from V and 0 bases from J; junction bases left unmatched: 4. The chain's CDR3 is CASSTTGGLNTEAFF. The CDR3 coding sequence is TGCGCCAGCAGCACTACAGGGGGCTTGAACACTGAAGCTTTCTTT.

The J gene is TRBJ2-2, the V gene TRBV4-1; D might be TRBD2 (6 bases). V lost 3 bases and J 11 bases, leaving 13 bases between the germline ends. CDR3 length: 13 amino acids. Germline V gene sequence: CDR1 MGHRA, CDR2 YSYEKL. CDR3: CASSQGLLGELFF. Written as DNA, the CDR3 is TGCGCCAGCAGCCAGGGACTCCTCGGAGAGCTGTTTTTT.

This clonotype occurred a few times. The V gene is TRBV12-3 or TRBV12-4, the J gene TRBJ2-6; a possible D gene is TRBD1 (6 bases). The V end was cut by 6 bases, the J end by 8 bases, with 11 bases between. This CDR3 contains 13 residues. CDR3 in DNA: TGTGCCAGCAGCCGACAGGTTCCCAACGTCCTGACTTTC. This translates into CASSRQVPNVLTF.

This rearrangement joins TRBV7-7 to TRBJ2-3, with D unclear. V lost 2 bases and J 1 base, leaving 4 bases between the germline ends. CDR1 is SSHAT and CDR2 is FNYEAQ in the germline V gene (reference sequence). CDR3 length equals 13 residues. CDR3 sequence (DNA): TGTGCCAGCAGCTTACATCGCACAGATACGCAGTATTTT. As protein: CASSLHRTDTQYF. The full variable domain, in which reference TRBV7-7 and TRBJ2-3 provide the parts outside the CDR3, is GAGVSQSPRYKVTKRGQDVTLRCDPISSHATLYWYQQALGQGPEFLTYFNYEAQPDKSGLPSDRFSAERPEGSISTLTIQRTEQRDSAMYRCASSLHRTDTQYFGPGTRLTVL.

The chain recombines TRBV18 with TRBJ2-1; D possibly corresponds to TRBD1 (6 bases). The germline gives CDR1 KGHSH, CDR2 LQKENI. The V gene lost 0 bases and the J gene lost 3 bases, with 12 bases spanning the gap. This CDR3 is built from 16 residues. The chain's CDR3 is CASSPPRGRDYNEQFF. CDR3 nucleotides: TGTGCCAGCTCACCACCCAGGGGACGAGACTACAATGAGCAGTTCTTC. The full variable domain, its missing parts supplied by reference TRBV18 and TRBJ2-1, is NAGVMQNPRHLVRRRGQEARLRCSPMKGHSHVYWYRQLPEEGLKFMVYLQKENIIDESGMPKERFSAEFPKEGPSILRIQQVVRGDSAAYFCASSPPRGRDYNEQFFGPGTRLTVL.

This clonotype appeared many times. This sequence joins TRBV5-6 and TRBJ2-5; D is ambiguous. CDR3 length: 12 residues. Trimming removed 0 bases from V and 4 bases from J, with 4 bases in between. Germline loops: CDR1 SGHDT, CDR2 YYEEEE. CDR3 sequence (DNA): TGTGCCAGCAGCTTGGTAACAGAGACCCAGTACTTC. Protein product: CASSLVTETQYF.

This clonotype has more than one count but fewer than ten. V is TRBV5-1 and J is TRBJ2-1, with 10 bases that match TRBD1. CDR3 length: 16 amino acids. V lost 2 bases and J lost 4; bases outside the gene matches: 6. In germline, CDR1 is SGHRS, CDR2 YFSETQ. CDR3 residues: CASSFQGQGIYNEQFF. The CDR3 DNA is TGCGCCAGCAGCTTCCAGGGACAGGGGATATACAATGAGCAGTTCTTC.

The rearrangement uses TRBV7-9 and TRBJ1-3; D is unresolved. The ends were cut back, 5 bases at V and 0 bases at J, with 8 bases in the middle. The CDR3 length is 14 residues. Germline lookup yields CDR1 SEHNR and CDR2 FQNEAQ (reference sequence). Written as DNA, the CDR3 is TGTGCCAGCAGCCGAGTACCCTCTGGAAACACCATATATTTT. Its translation: CASSRVPSGNTIYF.

V and J are TRBV12-3 or TRBV12-4 and TRBJ2-6; 8 positions agree with TRBD2. Trimming at V came to 8 bases and at J to 1 base, leaving 16 bases not matched to a gene. The CDR3 loop spans 19 amino acids. DNA for the CDR3: TGTGCCAGCGCGCTCCGGGGGGGCCAGGTGGCGTCTGGGGCCAACGTCCTGACTTTC. This codes for CASALRGGQVASGANVLTF.

The chain is built from TRBV10-3 and TRBJ2-1, with TRBD2 identical over 7 bases. Trimming removed 11 bases from V and 4 bases from J; junction bases left unmatched: 5. Germline V gene lookup returns CDR1 ENHRY and CDR2 SYGVKD. The length of the CDR3 is 12 residues. The CDR3 region is CAANGGYNEQFF. DNA of the CDR3: TGTGCCGCGAACGGGGGGTACAATGAGCAGTTCTTC.

V and J are TRBV20-1 and TRBJ1-4; unclear D gene. Germline-derived CDR1 and CDR2 are DFQATT and SNEGSKA (reference sequence). CDR3 length: 15 residues. The V end lost 0 bases, the J end lost 7 bases, and 15 bases lay between the germline ends. The CDR3 reads CSAREFGLNSEKLFF. For the CDR3, the DNA is TGCAGTGCTAGAGAGTTCGGCCTTAATTCTGAAAAACTGTTTTTT.

This rearrangement joins TRBV5-1 to TRBJ1-1; TRBD1 might be the D (5 bases). Germline lookup yields CDR1 SGHRS and CDR2 YFSETQ. The CDR3 covers 15 residues. V was cut by 2 bases and J by 1 base, with 12 bases left in between. CDR3 amino acids: CASSFEQGENTEAFF. The CDR3 DNA follows: TGCGCCAGCAGCTTTGAGCAGGGCGAGAACACTGAAGCTTTCTTT.

This clonotype was detected once. CDR3 loop: CASSSGGPGSYGYTF. In DNA form, the CDR3 reads TGTGCCAGCAGCTCTGGGGGGCCGGGATCCTATGGCTACACCTTC. The V gene is TRBV7-2, the J gene TRBJ1-2; D is possibly TRBD1 (6 bases). CDR3 size: 15 residues. V was shortened by 4 bases and J by 4 bases, with 16 bases between the two germline ends. The germline V gene encodes CDR1 SGHTA and CDR2 FQGNSA.

This clonotype was counted a few times. The rearrangement links TRBV12-3 or TRBV12-4 to TRBJ2-5, with D possibly being TRBD2 (7 bases). The V gene lost 6 bases and the J gene lost 1 base, with 15 bases spanning the gap. CDR3 length equals 15 residues. CDR3 amino acids: CASSSEGGGQETQYF. The CDR3 nucleotides read TGTGCCAGCAGCTCCGAGGGGGGGGGCCAAGAGACCCAGTACTTC.

A few counts support this clonotype. The chain joins TRBV6-6 to TRBJ1-1; a weak D match, TRBD1 (5 bases). From germline, CDR1 is MNHNY and CDR2 SVGAGI (reference sequence). The V end lost 2 bases, the J end lost 1 base, and 8 bases lay between the germline ends. This CDR3 has 14 amino acids. The CDR3 DNA follows: TGTGCCAGCAGTTACGGGGGGTCGAACACTGAAGCTTTCTTT. Its translation is CASSYGGSNTEAFF.

This clonotype was picked up a small number of times. The chain recombines TRBV7-8 with TRBJ2-5; TRBD2 matches at 8 bases. There are 16 residues in the CDR3. Germline-derived CDR1 and CDR2 are SGHVS and FQNEAQ. The J segment lost 3 bases and the V segment lost 5 bases, leaving 11 bases of the junction unmatched. The CDR3 reads CASSPKRSSGKETQYF. The CDR3 nucleotides are TGTGCCAGCAGCCCTAAGCGGAGTAGCGGGAAAGAGACCCAGTACTTC.